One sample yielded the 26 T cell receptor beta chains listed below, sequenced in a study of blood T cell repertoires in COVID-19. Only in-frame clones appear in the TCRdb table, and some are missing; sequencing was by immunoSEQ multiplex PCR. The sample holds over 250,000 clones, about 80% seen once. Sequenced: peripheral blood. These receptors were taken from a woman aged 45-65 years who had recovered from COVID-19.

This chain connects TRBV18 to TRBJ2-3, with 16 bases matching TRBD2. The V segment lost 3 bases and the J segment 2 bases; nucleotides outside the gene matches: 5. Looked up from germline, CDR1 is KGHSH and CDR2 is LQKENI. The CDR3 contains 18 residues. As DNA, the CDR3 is TGTGCCAGCTCACCGGGACTAGCGGGAGGGCGACTCACAGATACGCAGTATTTT. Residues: CASSPGLAGGRLTDTQYF. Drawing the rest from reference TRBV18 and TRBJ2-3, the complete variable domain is NAGVMQNPRHLVRRRGQEARLRCSPMKGHSHVYWYRQLPEEGLKFMVYLQKENIIDESGMPKERFSAEFPKEGPSILRIQQVVRGDSAAYFCASSPGLAGGRLTDTQYFGPGTRLTVL.

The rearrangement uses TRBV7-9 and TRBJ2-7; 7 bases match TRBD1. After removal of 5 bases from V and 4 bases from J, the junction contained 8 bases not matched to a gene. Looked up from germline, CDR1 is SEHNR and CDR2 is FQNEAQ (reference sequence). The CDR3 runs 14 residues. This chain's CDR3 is CASSPPGTEYEQYF. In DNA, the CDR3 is TGTGCCAGCAGCCCTCCCGGGACAGAGTACGAGCAGTACTTC. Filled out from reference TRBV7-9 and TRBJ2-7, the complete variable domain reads DTGVSQNPRHKITKRGQNVTFRCDPISEHNRLYWYRQTLGQGPEFLTYFQNEAQLEKSRLLSDRFSAERPKGSFSTLEIQRTEQGDSAMYLCASSPPGTEYEQYFGPGTRLTVT.

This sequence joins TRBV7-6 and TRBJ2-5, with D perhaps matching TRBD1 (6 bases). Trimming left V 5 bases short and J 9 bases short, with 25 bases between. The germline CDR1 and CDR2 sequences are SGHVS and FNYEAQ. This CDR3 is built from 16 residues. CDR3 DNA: TGTGCCAGCAGCCGAAATACTCGGACAGAGTCGAGTTCCCAGTACTTC. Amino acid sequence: CASSRNTRTESSSQYF.

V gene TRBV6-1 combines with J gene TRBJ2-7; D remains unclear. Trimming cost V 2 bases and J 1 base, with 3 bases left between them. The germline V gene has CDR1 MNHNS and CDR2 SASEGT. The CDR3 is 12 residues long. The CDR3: CASSETSYEQYF. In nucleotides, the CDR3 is TGTGCCAGCAGTGAAACATCCTACGAGCAGTACTTC.

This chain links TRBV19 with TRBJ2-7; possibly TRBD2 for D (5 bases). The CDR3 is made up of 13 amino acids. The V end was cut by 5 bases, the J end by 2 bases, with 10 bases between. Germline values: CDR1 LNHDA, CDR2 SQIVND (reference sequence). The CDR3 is CASSGSRAYEQYF. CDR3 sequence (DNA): TGTGCCAGTAGTGGATCGAGGGCCTACGAGCAGTACTTC.

CDR3 loop: CASSRGGRAYNEQFF. CDR3 nucleotide sequence: TGTGCCAGCAGTCGCGGGGGGCGGGCCTACAATGAGCAGTTCTTC. The chain links TRBV7-3 to TRBJ2-1, with TRBD2 identical over 8 bases. Per germline, CDR1 SGHTA and CDR2 FQGTGA. The V and J ends lost 6 bases and 2 bases, in that order; junction bases with no gene match: 6. The CDR3 is 15 residues long.

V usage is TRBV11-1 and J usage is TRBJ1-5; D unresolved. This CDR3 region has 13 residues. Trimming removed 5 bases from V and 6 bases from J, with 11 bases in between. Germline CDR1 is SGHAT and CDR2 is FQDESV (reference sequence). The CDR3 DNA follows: TGTGCCAGCAGCCTAACCGGTTTTCAGCCCCAGCATTTT. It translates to CASSLTGFQPQHF.

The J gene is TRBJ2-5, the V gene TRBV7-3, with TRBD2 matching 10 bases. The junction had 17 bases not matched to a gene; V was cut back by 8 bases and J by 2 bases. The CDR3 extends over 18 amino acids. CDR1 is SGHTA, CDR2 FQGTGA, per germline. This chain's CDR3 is CASPAASSGLAAQETQYF. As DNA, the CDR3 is TGTGCCAGCCCCGCGGCCTCGTCAGGACTAGCGGCACAAGAGACCCAGTACTTC.

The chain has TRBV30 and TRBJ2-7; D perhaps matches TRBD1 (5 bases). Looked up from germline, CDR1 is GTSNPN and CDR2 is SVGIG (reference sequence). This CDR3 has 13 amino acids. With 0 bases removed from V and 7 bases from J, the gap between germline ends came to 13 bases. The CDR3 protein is CAWSVVGAGEQYF. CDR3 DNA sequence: TGTGCCTGGAGTGTAGTAGGGGCCGGGGAGCAGTACTTC.

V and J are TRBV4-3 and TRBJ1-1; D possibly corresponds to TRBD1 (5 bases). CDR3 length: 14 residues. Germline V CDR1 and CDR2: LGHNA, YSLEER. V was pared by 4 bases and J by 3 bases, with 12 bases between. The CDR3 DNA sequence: TGCGCCAGCAGCCCCGACCAGGGATACACTGAAGCTTTCTTT. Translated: CASSPDQGYTEAFF.

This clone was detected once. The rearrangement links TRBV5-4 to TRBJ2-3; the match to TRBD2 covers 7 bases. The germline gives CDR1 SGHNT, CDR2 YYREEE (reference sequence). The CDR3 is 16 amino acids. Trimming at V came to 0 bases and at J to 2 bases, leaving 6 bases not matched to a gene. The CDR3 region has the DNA TGTGCCAGCAGCTTGGTACTAGCGCGTCACACAGATACGCAGTATTTT. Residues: CASSLVLARHTDTQYF. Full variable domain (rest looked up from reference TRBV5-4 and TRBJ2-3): ETGVTQSPTHLIKTRGQQVTLRCSSQSGHNTVSWYQQALGQGPQFIFQYYREEENGRGNFPPRFSGLQFPNYSSELNVNALELDDSALYLCASSLVLARHTDTQYFGPGTRLTVL.

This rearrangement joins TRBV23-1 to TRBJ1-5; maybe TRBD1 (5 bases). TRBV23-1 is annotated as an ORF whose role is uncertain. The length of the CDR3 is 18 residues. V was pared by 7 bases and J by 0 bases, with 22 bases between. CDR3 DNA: TGCGCCAGCAAGCCGCCAGGGAATGTTGGGTATAGCAATCAGCCCCAGCATTTT. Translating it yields CASKPPGNVGYSNQPQHF.

Here the CDR3 reads CSVESSEQSPTEAFF. As DNA, the CDR3 is TGCAGCGTTGAGTCGTCCGAACAGTCCCCCACTGAAGCTTTCTTT. The V call is TRBV29-1, the J call TRBJ1-1; the D is unclear. The CDR3 length is 15 residues. Germline V gene sequence: CDR1 SQVTM, CDR2 ANQGSEA. Trimming cost V 3 bases and J 4 bases, with 18 bases left between them.

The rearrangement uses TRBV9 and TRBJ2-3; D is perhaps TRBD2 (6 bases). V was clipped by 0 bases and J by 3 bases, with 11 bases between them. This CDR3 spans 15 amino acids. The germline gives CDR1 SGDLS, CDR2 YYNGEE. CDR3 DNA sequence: TGTGCCAGCAGCGTAGGACTAGTCATGACAGATACGCAGTATTTT. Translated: CASSVGLVMTDTQYF.

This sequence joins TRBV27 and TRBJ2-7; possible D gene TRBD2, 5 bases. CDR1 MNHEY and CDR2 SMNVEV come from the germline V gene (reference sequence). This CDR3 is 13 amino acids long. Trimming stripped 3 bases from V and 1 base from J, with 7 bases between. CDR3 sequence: CASSLIASYEQYF. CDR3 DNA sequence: TGTGCCAGCAGTTTGATAGCGTCCTACGAGCAGTACTTC.

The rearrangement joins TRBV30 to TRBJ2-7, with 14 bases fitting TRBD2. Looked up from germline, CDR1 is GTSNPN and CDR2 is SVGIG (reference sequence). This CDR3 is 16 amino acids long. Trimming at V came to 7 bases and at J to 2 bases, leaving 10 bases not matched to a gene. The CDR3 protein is CASPGTSGRTPYEQYF. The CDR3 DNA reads TGTGCCTCCCCCGGGACTAGCGGGAGAACCCCCTACGAGCAGTACTTC. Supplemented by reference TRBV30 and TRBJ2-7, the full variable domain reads SQTIHQWPATLVQPVGSPLSLECTVEGTSNPNLYWYRQAAGRGLQLLFYSVGIGQISSEVPQNLSASRPQDRQFILSSKKLLLSDSGFYLCASPGTSGRTPYEQYFGPGTRLTVT.

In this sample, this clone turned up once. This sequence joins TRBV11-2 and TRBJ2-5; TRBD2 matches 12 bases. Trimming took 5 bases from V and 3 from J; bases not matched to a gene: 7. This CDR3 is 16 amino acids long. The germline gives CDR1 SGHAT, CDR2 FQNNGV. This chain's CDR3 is CASSPLGLAGKETQYF. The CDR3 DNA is TGTGCCAGCAGCCCCCTTGGACTAGCGGGGAAAGAGACCCAGTACTTC. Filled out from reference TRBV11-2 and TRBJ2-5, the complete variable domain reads EAGVAQSPRYKIIEKRQSVAFWCNPISGHATLYWYQQILGQGPKLLIQFQNNGVVDDSQLPKDRFSAERLKGVDSTLKIQPAKLEDSAVYLCASSPLGLAGKETQYFGPGTRLLVL.

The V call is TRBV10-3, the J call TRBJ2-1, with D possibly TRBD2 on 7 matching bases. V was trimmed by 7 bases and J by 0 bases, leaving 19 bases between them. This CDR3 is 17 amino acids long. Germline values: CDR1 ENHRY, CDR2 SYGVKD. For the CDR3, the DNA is TGTGCCATCAAAAAGGGGGGGGGCTCAAGCTCCTACAATGAGCAGTTCTTC. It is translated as CAIKKGGGSSSYNEQFF.

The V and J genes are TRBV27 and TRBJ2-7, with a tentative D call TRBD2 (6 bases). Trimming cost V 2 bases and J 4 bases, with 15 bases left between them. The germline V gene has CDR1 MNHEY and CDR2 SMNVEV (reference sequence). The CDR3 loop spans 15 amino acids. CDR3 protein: CASSLAGYSHYEQYF. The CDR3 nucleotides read TGTGCCAGCAGTTTAGCGGGATACTCCCATTACGAGCAGTACTTC.

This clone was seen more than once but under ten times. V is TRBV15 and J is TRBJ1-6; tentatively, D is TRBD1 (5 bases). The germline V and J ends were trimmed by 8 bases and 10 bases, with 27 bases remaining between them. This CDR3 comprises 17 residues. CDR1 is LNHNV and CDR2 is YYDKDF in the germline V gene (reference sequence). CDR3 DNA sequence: TGTGCCACCGTCCTGTGGGCGGGGCTGGGGAGAGACTCACCCCTCCACTTT. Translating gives CATVLWAGLGRDSPLHF.

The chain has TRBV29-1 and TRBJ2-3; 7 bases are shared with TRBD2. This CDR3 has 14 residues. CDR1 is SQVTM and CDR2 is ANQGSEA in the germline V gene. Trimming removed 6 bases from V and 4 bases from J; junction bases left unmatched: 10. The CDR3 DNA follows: TGCAGCGTCCATACTAGCGTGAGTCCAGATACGCAGTATTTT. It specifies CSVHTSVSPDTQYF.

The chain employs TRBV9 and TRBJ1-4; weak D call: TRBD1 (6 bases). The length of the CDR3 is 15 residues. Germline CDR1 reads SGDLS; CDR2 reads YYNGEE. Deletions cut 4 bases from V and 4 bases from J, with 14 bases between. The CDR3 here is CASSFLTGLNEKLFF. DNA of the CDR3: TGTGCCAGCAGCTTCCTGACAGGACTTAATGAAAAACTGTTTTTT.

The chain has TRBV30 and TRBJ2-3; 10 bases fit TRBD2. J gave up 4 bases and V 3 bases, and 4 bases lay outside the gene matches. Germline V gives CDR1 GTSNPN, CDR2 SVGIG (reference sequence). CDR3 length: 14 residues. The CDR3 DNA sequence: TGTGCCTGGAGGCCAGCGGGAGGGGCAGATACGCAGTATTTT. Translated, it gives CAWRPAGGADTQYF.

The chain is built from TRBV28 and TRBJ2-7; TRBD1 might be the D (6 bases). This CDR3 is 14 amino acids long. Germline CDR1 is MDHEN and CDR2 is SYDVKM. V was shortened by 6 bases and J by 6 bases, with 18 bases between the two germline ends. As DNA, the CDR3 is TGTGCCAGCAGGGATAGACAGGATTCGGGCGAGCAGTACTTC. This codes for CASRDRQDSGEQYF.

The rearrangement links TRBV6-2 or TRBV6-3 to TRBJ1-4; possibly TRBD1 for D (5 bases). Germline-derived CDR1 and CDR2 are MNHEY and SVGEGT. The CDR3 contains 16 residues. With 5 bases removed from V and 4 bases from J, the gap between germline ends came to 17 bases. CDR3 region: CASSTRPDSYNEKLFF. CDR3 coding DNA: TGTGCCAGCAGTACCCGGCCTGACAGCTATAATGAAAAACTGTTTTTT.

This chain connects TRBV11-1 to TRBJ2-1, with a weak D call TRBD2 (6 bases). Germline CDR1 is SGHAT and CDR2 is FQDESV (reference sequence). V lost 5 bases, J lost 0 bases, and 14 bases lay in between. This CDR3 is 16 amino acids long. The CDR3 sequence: CASSAHGGSSYNEQFF. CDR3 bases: TGTGCCAGCAGCGCCCATGGGGGGAGCTCCTACAATGAGCAGTTCTTC.